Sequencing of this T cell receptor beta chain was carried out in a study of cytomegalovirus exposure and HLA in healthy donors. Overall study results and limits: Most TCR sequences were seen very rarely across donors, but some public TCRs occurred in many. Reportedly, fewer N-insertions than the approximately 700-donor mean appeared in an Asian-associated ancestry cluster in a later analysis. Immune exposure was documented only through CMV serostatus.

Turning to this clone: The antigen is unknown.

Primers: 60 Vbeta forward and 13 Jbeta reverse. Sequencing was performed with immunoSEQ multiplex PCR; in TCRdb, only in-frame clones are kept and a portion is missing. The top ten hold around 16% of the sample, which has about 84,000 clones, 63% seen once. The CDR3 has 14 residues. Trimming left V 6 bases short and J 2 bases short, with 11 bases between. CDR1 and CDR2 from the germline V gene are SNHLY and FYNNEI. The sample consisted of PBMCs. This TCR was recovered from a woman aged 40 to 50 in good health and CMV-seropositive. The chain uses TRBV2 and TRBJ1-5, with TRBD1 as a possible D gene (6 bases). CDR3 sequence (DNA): TGTGCCAGCAGAAACAGGGTGGGCAATCAGCCCCAGCATTTT. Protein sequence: CASRNRVGNQPQHF.